Here is one T cell receptor beta chain with its context. Its antigen specificity is not known. Within one base of it there is no much larger clone, and no base qualities were kept. The data were taken from a study of shared clonotypes between healthy human individuals (dated by TCRdb to about 2020). In the study overall: The cohort included a few men and a couple of women between 18 and 49 years of age. Per donor, three plates each were used for CD4 naive and CD4 memory, two for CD8 naive, and one for CD8 memory. The study deeply sequenced blood TCR repertoires of five healthy adults to estimate repertoire size and the extent of clonotype sharing between individuals. Libraries were prepared and TCR repertoires were sequenced by different laboratories using diverse techniques, in order to increase sequencing depth and limit assay-specific biases. Per donor, leukapheresis produced somewhere between about 0.94 and 9.5 billion PBMCs.

The donors were healthy, HIV-negative adults with no recently reported acute infections or vaccinations. Every donor was a Caucasian adult residing in Nashville, Tennessee, USA. Magnetic negative selection was used to enrich CD4+ T cells, after which naive cells were positively selected on CD45RA and the negative fraction became the memory subset. Blood was collected by leukapheresis, and PBMCs were isolated by Ficoll-Histopaque density gradient centrifugation and then cryopreserved in liquid nitrogen vapor phase. Analytical flow cytometry was used to check the purity and quantity of each magnetically sorted T cell population. Genomic DNA was isolated from every sorted fraction and measured by UV absorbance on a Nanodrop 2000c. Using the deep immunoSEQ assay, TCR CDR3 regions were amplified from genomic DNA by multiplex PCR. Genomic DNA extracted from each cell subset was distributed evenly over all wells of several immunoSEQ 96-well plates, and each plate served as one replicate. For sorted subsets, each replicate PCR was loaded with about 0.2 ug genomic DNA, equivalent to 30,000 or so T cell genomes. Purified libraries were quantified with a Qubit 3.0 fluorometer, sized on a Bioanalyzer 2100, and re-quantified with the KAPA Library Quantification kit. A separate single-read 150-cycle Illumina NextSeq 550 flow cell was used to sequence each immunoSEQ 96-well plate. The study's processing was this. Because the immunoSEQ output held only junctional sequences and lacked quality scores, the filtering could not match the filtering applied to full-length reads. Sequences were annotated with PyIR, a Python wrapper for IgBLAST v1.9, and V/J genes and CDR3 were assigned using IMGT germline references. Reads were filtered out if the reads had weak V/J assignments (E-value above 1e-6), no CDR3, stop codons, out-of-frame junctions, or ambiguous translated residues. V3J clonotypes were defined as sequences sharing the same inferred V gene, J gene, and CDR3 amino acid sequence. To compute the percentage overlap between repertoires, the number of shared unique clonotypes was divided by the size of the smaller repertoire. RTK rarefaction, the Chao1 estimator, and Recon v2.1 estimates of unobserved clonotypes were used to assess repertoire richness. OLGA was used to compute generation probabilities for all TCRbeta clonotypes that the gDNA method yielded from four donors. TCRdb re-hosts the immuneACCESS table, in-frame sequences only. Its copies lack some clones; in the studies checked, an unresolved V gene accounts for under half of them, and the cause for the rest is not known. V and J calls and clone size are those listed in that table; D and trimming were worked out from the DNA. The sample has around 700,000 clones on record, about 78% of them singletons. The ten most abundant clones make up 1.8% of the sample.

Relative to germline, V is missing 1 base and J is missing 2 bases, with 4 bases of the junction outside any gene match. Per the germline V gene (reference sequence), SEHNR is the CDR1 and FQNEAQ is the CDR2. The CDR3 runs 18 residues from the cysteine to the phenylalanine. The retained sequence is limited to the CDR3, 54 bases, with the frame set at the first base. The full study reports these points: About 4.5% of naive CD4, 3% to 4% of naive CD8, around 2.3% of memory CD4, and about 0.4% of memory CD8 clonotypes were shared across several donors. Incomplete sequencing was indicated by rarefaction of sorted-subset datasets, despite the large sequencing depth. Based on pairwise subsampling, the degree of clonotype sharing among donors was expected to be affected by sequencing depth. Compared with non-shared clonotypes, the clonotypes found in all four sorted-subset donors had higher generation probabilities. Because the study included only a small number of donors, the genetic and exposure-history diversity represented was limited. Sampling was restricted to blood, and TCR repertoires in tissues likely differ from the TCR repertoires found in blood. Naive subsets generally had larger estimated clonotype richness than memory subsets.

The TCR sequence derives from a woman under 40 in good health. This chain joins TRBV7-9 to TRBJ2-3, with 15 bases matching TRBD2. The sequenced material came from memory CD4+ T cells sorted from blood. Reading the label with the study, this specimen's cell subset or site is: CD45RA-negative fraction. The bases read TGTGCCAGCAGCTTAGGACGGACTAGCGGGAGGGACACAGATACGCAGTATTTT. Translated, this is CASSLGRTSGRDTDTQYF.